The T cell receptor (beta chain) described here comes from a study of blood T cells in healthy people across ages. PCR was performed a second time for about 7 to 11 cycles using a sample-barcoded 5' primer and a J-beta primer mix. TCRdb redid the calling of the 5' RACE reads with MiXCR, one entry per CDR3 protein. The table includes about 760,000 distinct CDR3 sequences, around a quarter detected once. The CDR3 is made up of 14 amino acids. Trimming removed 5 bases from V and 5 bases from J, with 15 bases in between. Germline V lookup: CDR1 PRHDT, CDR2 FYEKMQ (reference sequence). This clonotype was picked up a small number of times. A further study also used this sample, focusing on T cells of mothers and their children.

This rearrangement joins TRBV13 to TRBJ2-5, with unresolved D. The sequence was collected from a boy aged 5 to 17 in good health. Material for sequencing was blood. The CDR3 region is CASSRTGPWETQYF. The CDR3 DNA is TGTGCCAGCAGCCGAACGGGCCCCTGGGAGACCCAGTACTTC.